Sequencing of this T cell receptor beta chain was carried out in a study of blood T cell repertoires in COVID-19. The V end lost 1 base, the J end lost 4 bases, and 11 bases lay between the germline ends. From germline, CDR1 is MNHEY and CDR2 SMNVEV (reference sequence). This CDR3 is 15 amino acids long. Sequencing was performed with immunoSEQ multiplex PCR; in TCRdb, only in-frame clones are kept and a portion is missing. The table includes about 170,000 clones, approximately 79% detected once. This clone has only a few counts. V is TRBV27 and J is TRBJ1-3; TRBD1 is a possible D gene (6 bases). What was sequenced was peripheral blood. This sequence originates from a woman aged 80 or older with acute or convalescent COVID-19. The CDR3 nucleotides are TGTGCCAGCAGTTTATTTAGGGGGATCGGAAACACCATATATTTT. Translated, it gives CASSLFRGIGNTIYF.